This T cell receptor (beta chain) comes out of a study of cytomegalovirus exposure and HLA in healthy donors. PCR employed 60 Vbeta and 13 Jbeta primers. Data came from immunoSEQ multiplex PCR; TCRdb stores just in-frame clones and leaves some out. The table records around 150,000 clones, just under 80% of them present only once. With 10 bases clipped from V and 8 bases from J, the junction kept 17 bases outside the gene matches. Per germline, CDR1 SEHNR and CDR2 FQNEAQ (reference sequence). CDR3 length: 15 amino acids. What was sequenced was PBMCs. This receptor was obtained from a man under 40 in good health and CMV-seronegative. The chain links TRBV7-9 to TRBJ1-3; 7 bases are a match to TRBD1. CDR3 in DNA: TGTGCCACTCGTGGGCCCGACAGGGCGAAATACACCATATATTTT. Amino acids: CATRGPDRAKYTIYF.